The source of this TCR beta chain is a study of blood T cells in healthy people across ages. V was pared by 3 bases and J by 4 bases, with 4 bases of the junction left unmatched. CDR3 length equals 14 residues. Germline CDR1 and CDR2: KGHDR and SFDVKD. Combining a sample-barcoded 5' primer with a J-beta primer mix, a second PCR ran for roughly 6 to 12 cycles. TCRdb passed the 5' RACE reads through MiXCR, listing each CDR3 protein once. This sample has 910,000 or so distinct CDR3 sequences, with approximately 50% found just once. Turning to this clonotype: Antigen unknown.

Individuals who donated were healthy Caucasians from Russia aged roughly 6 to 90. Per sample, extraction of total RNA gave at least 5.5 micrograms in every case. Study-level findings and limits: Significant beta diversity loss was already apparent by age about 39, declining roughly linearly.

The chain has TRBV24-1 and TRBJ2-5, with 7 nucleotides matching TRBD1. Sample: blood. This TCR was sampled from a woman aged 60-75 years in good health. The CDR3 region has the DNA TGTGCCACCAGTGATGTTTACAGGGGAGAGACCCAGTACTTC. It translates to CATSDVYRGETQYF.